The clone carrying this TCR beta chain was counted only a few times. The record originates from a study of beta chain features in type 1 diabetes. Expressed TCRB transcripts got sequenced, as all isolated RNA was reverse transcribed. TCRdb's copy holds only in-frame clones and misses some; the assay was immunoSEQ multiplex PCR. The sample yields 300,000 to 400,000 clones, approximately 11% seen once. The CDR3 contains 17 residues. J was trimmed by 7 bases and V by 6 bases; bases with no gene match: 19. Per the germline V gene, CDR1 is SEHNR and CDR2 is FQNEAQ (reference sequence). This TCR was recovered from a woman in her 30s in good health. The chain carries TRBV7-9 and TRBJ2-7; TRBD1 matches 9 bases. Sequenced: naive CD4+ T cells from blood. CDR3 coding DNA: TGTGCCAGCAGATCAGAGGGCTGGGACAGGGAAAAGGATGAGCAGTACTTC. The encoded protein is CASRSEGWDREKDEQYF.